This T cell receptor beta chain was recorded in a study of blood T cell repertoires in COVID-19. Study-wide context: The origin of the acute and convalescent COVID-19 samples was the United States, Italy and Spain. T cells, B-cell-depleted T cells, or PBMCs supplied cDNA or gDNA.

The authors' processing: For nucleated cells, counts were estimated from reference gene primer amplification. The protocol was immunoSEQ multiplex PCR, while the TCRdb copy is restricted to in-frame clones and leaves out a portion. The V and J calls and clone size come from that table; D and trimming were worked out from the DNA. The data show some 120,000 clones, with over 80% seen just once and 0.7% to 0.85% held by the top ten. In germline, CDR1 is LNHDA, CDR2 SQIVND (reference sequence). J lost 5 bases, V lost 7 bases, and 4 bases had no gene match. The CDR3 is made up of 13 amino acids. Sample: peripheral blood. The sequence was collected from a woman aged 70-85 years with acute or convalescent COVID-19. This sequence joins TRBV19 and TRBJ2-1; 8 bases fit TRBD1. CDR3: CASTRTGNNEQFF. In nucleotides, the CDR3 is TGTGCCAGTACCAGGACAGGGAACAATGAGCAGTTCTTC.